What follows are 23 T cell receptor beta chains derived from one specimen sequenced in a study of T-cell reconstitution after alpha-beta-depleted transplantation in children. Preparation of the TCRbeta library involved a method that used unique molecular identifiers. Via MiXCR, TCRdb re-called the PCR reads, giving one row per CDR3 protein. The data contain hundreds of thousands of distinct CDR3 sequences, over 9.5% of them singletons. Sequenced here: PBMCs, sampled before TCRalphabeta/CD19-depleted stem cell transplant. These receptors originate from a child under 10 years old with inherited bone marrow failure, due to receive a stem cell transplant.

This chain joins TRBV19 and TRBJ1-5, with 9 bases matching TRBD1. The CDR3 spans 13 residues. V dropped 6 bases and J dropped 7; count of bases not matched to a gene: 4. CDR1 LNHDA and CDR2 SQIVND come from the germline V gene (reference sequence). The CDR3 region is CASSGTGIQPQHF. CDR3 DNA sequence: TGTGCCAGTAGCGGGACAGGGATCCAGCCCCAGCATTTT.

The table lists this clonotype with many counts. V gene TRBV27 combines with J gene TRBJ2-3; 8 nucleotides align to TRBD2. CDR1 and CDR2 (germline): MNHEY, SMNVEV (reference sequence). The CDR3 runs to 17 residues. After removal of 1 base from V and 4 bases from J, the junction contained 10 bases not matched to a gene. The CDR3 DNA follows: TGTGCCAGCAGTTTATACTTTAGCGGGATTGGGTCAGATACGCAGTATTTT. Translating gives CASSLYFSGIGSDTQYF.

This clonotype was seen only once. Since a much larger clone is just one base distant, this may be a read error. The chain employs TRBV12-3 or TRBV12-4 and TRBJ2-3, with D perhaps TRBD1 or TRBD2 (6 bases each). The V end lost 6 bases, the J end lost 4 bases, and 23 bases lay between the germline ends. CDR3 length equals 17 residues. CDR3 sequence: CASSHLIGGGGSDTQYF. DNA of the CDR3: TGTGCCAGCAGCCACCTTATAGGGGGAGGTGGCTCAGATACGCAGTATTTT.

This clonotype has at least ten counts. The CDR3 protein is CASSLTSGSSTGELFF. The DNA for the CDR3 is TGCGCCAGCAGCTTGACTAGCGGGAGTTCCACCGGGGAGCTGTTTTTT. The rearrangement uses TRBV5-1 and TRBJ2-2; 11 positions match TRBD2. The CDR3 loop spans 16 amino acids. The ends lost 1 base at V and 4 bases at J; junction bases unmatched: 3. Germline CDR1 and CDR2: SGHRS and YFSETQ.

The sample holds many counts of this clonotype. The chain couples TRBV5-1 to TRBJ2-3; TRBD2 agrees at 11 bases. CDR1 is SGHRS and CDR2 is YFSETQ in the germline V gene. Trimming took 5 bases from V and 1 from J; bases not matched to a gene: 6. This CDR3 comprises 16 residues. Here the CDR3 DNA reads TGCGCCAGCAGTCTCACGACTAGCGGGGGCACAGATACGCAGTATTTT. This gives the protein CASSLTTSGGTDTQYF.

This clonotype was seen ten or more times. The V call is TRBV12-3 or TRBV12-4, the J call TRBJ2-1; D remains ambiguous. Trimming stripped 6 bases from V and 4 bases from J, with 13 bases between. The CDR3 consists of 14 residues. CDR3 residues: CASSPPGKYNEQFF. CDR3 nucleotides: TGTGCCAGCAGCCCCCCGGGCAAATACAATGAGCAGTTCTTC.

This chain uses TRBV6-5 with TRBJ2-6; TRBD1 is a possible D gene (5 bases). The CDR3 spans 16 residues. Per germline, CDR1 MNHEY and CDR2 SVGAGI. V was cut by 4 bases and J by 2 bases, with 12 bases left in between. The CDR3 loop reads CASSLHDSAGANVLTF. CDR3 in DNA: TGTGCCAGCAGTTTACACGACAGTGCTGGGGCCAACGTCCTGACTTTC.

V usage is TRBV20-1 and J usage is TRBJ1-5; D is perhaps TRBD1 (5 bases). The germline CDR1 and CDR2 sequences are DFQATT and SNEGSKA (reference sequence). The CDR3 has 14 residues. V was shortened by 0 bases and J by 2 bases, with 8 bases between the two germline ends. CDR3 DNA: TGCAGTGCTAGAGAACCCAGGGGCAATCAGCCCCAGCATTTT. This translates into CSAREPRGNQPQHF.

This clonotype was observed at least ten times. The CDR3 DNA reads TGCGCCAGCAGCAACCTAGCGGGTCAAAAGAGCAGCTCCTACAATGAGCAGTTCTTC. Encoded protein: CASSNLAGQKSSSYNEQFF. The rearrangement uses TRBV5-1 and TRBJ2-1; 8 nucleotides agree with TRBD2. This CDR3 has 19 amino acids. J was trimmed by 0 bases and V by 4 bases; bases with no gene match: 15. Germline V gene lookup returns CDR1 SGHRS and CDR2 YFSETQ.

This clonotype was found many times. CDR3 sequence reads: CASSSTGAHEQYF. The CDR3, as DNA: TGTGCCAGCAGCTCGACAGGGGCCCACGAGCAGTACTTC. The chain is built from TRBV7-9 and TRBJ2-7, with 8 bases that match TRBD1. The V and J ends lost 4 bases and 5 bases, in that order; junction bases with no gene match: 4. The CDR3 is 13 residues long. Germline assignment: CDR1 SEHNR and CDR2 FQNEAQ (reference sequence).

This clonotype appeared many times. The chain links TRBV10-2 to TRBJ2-1; 9 bases are a match to TRBD2. After removal of 6 bases from V and 7 bases from J, the junction contained 13 bases not matched to a gene. This CDR3 is built from 16 residues. Germline V CDR1 and CDR2: WSHSY, SAAADI. In DNA form, the CDR3 reads TGCGCCAGCAGCAAGCTACGCGGGAGGGGGGGTAATGAGCAGTTCTTC. This codes for CASSKLRGRGGNEQFF.

This clonotype was detected ten times or more. Its ends do not fully match the called genes, so a read error is possible. The chain combines TRBV12-3 or TRBV12-4 with TRBJ1-1; D perhaps matches TRBD1 (6 bases). The CDR3 extends over 13 amino acids. The CDR3 DNA follows: TGTGCCAGCATTTTATTAGGGGGAATGGAAGCTTTCTTT. Encoded protein: CASILLGGMEAFF.

This clonotype was counted a few times. In nucleotides, the CDR3 is TGTGCCAGCAGCCCAAACAGGGGCGGAACCAAAAACATTCAGTACTTC. Its translation is CASSPNRGGTKNIQYF. This chain joins TRBV7-6 and TRBJ2-4, with 7 bases fitting TRBD1. The CDR3 covers 16 residues. V was clipped by 5 bases and J by 2 bases; unmatched bases: 9. CDR1 SGHVS and CDR2 FNYEAQ come from the germline V gene. The full variable domain, with the rest looked up from reference TRBV7-6 and TRBJ2-4, is GAGVSQSPRYKVTKRGQDVALRCDPISGHVSLYWYRQALGQGPEFLTYFNYEAQQDKSGLPNDRFSAERPEGSISTLTIQRTEQRDSAMYRCASSPNRGGTKNIQYFGAGTRLSVL.

The V call is TRBV30, the J call TRBJ1-2; tentative D call: TRBD1 (5 bases). The CDR3 spans 14 residues. V dropped 1 base and J dropped 7 bases, with 16 bases sitting between them. Germline CDR1 and CDR2: GTSNPN and SVGIG (reference sequence). DNA of the CDR3: TGTGCCTGGAGTGCTGGGCAGGGTGGATTTGGCTACACCTTC. Amino acid sequence: CAWSAGQGGFGYTF.

This clonotype was picked up many times. The chain employs TRBV27 and TRBJ1-1; no definite D call. V dropped 6 bases and J dropped 1 base, with 12 bases sitting between them. Germline loops: CDR1 MNHEY, CDR2 SMNVEV (reference sequence). This CDR3 comprises 14 residues. The CDR3 DNA sequence: TGTGCCAGCAGGGCCCTAATGGGGAACACTGAAGCTTTCTTT. As protein: CASRALMGNTEAFF.

The V gene is TRBV5-1, the J gene TRBJ1-6, with D unresolved. Trimming left V 0 bases short and J 0 bases short, with 7 bases between. There are 16 residues in the CDR3. Germline CDR1 SGHRS, CDR2 YFSETQ. CDR3 in amino acids: CASSLVRDSYNSPLHF. The CDR3 DNA follows: TGCGCCAGCAGCTTGGTCCGGGACTCCTATAATTCACCCCTCCACTTT.

This clonotype was observed many times. The chain carries TRBV28 and TRBJ2-3; 11 positions agree with TRBD2. The CDR3 length is 16 residues. After removal of 2 bases from V and 3 bases from J, the junction contained 4 bases not matched to a gene. Germline lookup yields CDR1 MDHEN and CDR2 SYDVKM. The CDR3 DNA is TGTGCCAGCAGTTTACCGGGACTAGCGGCTACAGATACGCAGTATTTT. Protein: CASSLPGLAATDTQYF.

Concerning this clonotype itself: This may be a read error, as it is one base from a much larger clone. In nucleotides, the CDR3 is TGTGCCAGCAGCTTCGGACTAGCGAGAGCCTACAATGAGCAGTTCTTC. This sequence encodes CASSFGLARAYNEQFF. The genes are TRBV5-4 and TRBJ2-1; 9 bases align to TRBD2. Per germline, CDR1 SGHNT and CDR2 YYREEE (reference sequence). The CDR3 covers 16 residues. Unmatched junction bases numbered 5, after V lost 2 bases and J lost 2 bases.

This clonotype was detected only a few times. The chain recombines TRBV7-2 with TRBJ2-4, with 10 bases aligning to TRBD2. V lost 2 bases, J lost 6 bases, and 4 bases stayed unmatched. Germline assignment: CDR1 SGHTA and CDR2 FQGNSA. The CDR3 sequence is 15 residues long. The DNA for the CDR3 is TGTGCCAGCAGCTTAACCGCTAGCGGGAGAAACATTCAGTACTTC. This sequence encodes CASSLTASGRNIQYF. Filled out from reference TRBV7-2 and TRBJ2-4, the complete variable domain reads GAGVSQSPSNKVTEKGKDVELRCDPISGHTALYWYRQSLGQGLEFLIYFQGNSAPDKSGLPSDRFSAERTGGSVSTLTIQRTQQEDSAVYLCASSLTASGRNIQYFGAGTRLSVL.

This clonotype was observed a handful of times. The chain combines TRBV20-1 with TRBJ2-7; the D gene is possibly TRBD1 (6 bases). Trimming pared 6 bases from V and 7 bases from J, leaving 19 bases between. Germline CDR1 is DFQATT and CDR2 is SNEGSKA (reference sequence). The CDR3 extends over 13 amino acids. CDR3 nucleotide sequence: TGCAGTGCCCTTGACAGGCTTACTTTTGAGCAGTACTTC. Its translation is CSALDRLTFEQYF.

Many counts were recorded for this clonotype. This chain joins TRBV7-6 and TRBJ2-2; D remains ambiguous. The germline V gene encodes CDR1 SGHVS and CDR2 FNYEAQ. V was clipped by 0 bases and J by 4 bases, with 15 bases between them. This CDR3 comprises 17 residues. CDR3 residues: CASSLAGYGIPTGELFF. The CDR3 nucleotides read TGTGCCAGCAGCTTAGCTGGGTATGGAATCCCCACCGGGGAGCTGTTTTTT. The whole variable domain, remainder taken from reference TRBV7-6 and TRBJ2-2, is GAGVSQSPRYKVTKRGQDVALRCDPISGHVSLYWYRQALGQGPEFLTYFNYEAQQDKSGLPNDRFSAERPEGSISTLTIQRTEQRDSAMYRCASSLAGYGIPTGELFFGEGSRLTVL.

This clonotype came up a few times. V and J are TRBV5-1 and TRBJ1-2, with TRBD1 identical over 7 bases. Unmatched junction bases numbered 4, after V lost 4 bases and J lost 1 base. From germline, CDR1 is SGHRS and CDR2 YFSETQ. There are 14 residues in the CDR3. The CDR3 here is CASSPGQRNYGYTF. The CDR3 nucleotides are TGCGCCAGCAGCCCGGGACAGCGTAACTATGGCTACACCTTC.

This clonotype was counted at least ten times. CDR3 bases: TGTGCCAGCAGCCAGGGCGATGAGCAGTTCTTC. Translated: CASSQGDEQFF. The chain couples TRBV3-1 to TRBJ2-1; D ambiguous. The CDR3 consists of 11 residues. V lost 3 bases to trimming and J lost 8 bases, with 5 bases between them. The germline gives CDR1 LGHDT, CDR2 YNNKEL (reference sequence).